This TCR beta chain came from a study of blood T cells in healthy people across ages (dated by TCRdb to about 2015). Regarding the study in general: In model experiments, template switching captured roughly one uniquely barcoded TCR beta cDNA molecule for every two T cells. Age-related changes in TCR beta repertoire diversity were measured in the study by deep sequencing normalized with unique cDNA molecular identifiers. Donors were grouped into four age groups: young (average 16 years), middle-aged (about 38), aged (approximately 67) and long-lived (approximately 75). Two additional independent replicas of 1 million unique cDNA reads from the same blood draw were analyzed for two donors (one aged 18 to 29 and one aged 80 or older). To avoid experimental bias, donors of different ages were spread randomly across the sequencing lanes. What the study reported, not specific to this receptor: Since profiling was done on bulk unsorted PBMCs, naive and antigen-experienced compartments could not be conclusively compared. Estimates of total diversity based on one million sequenced T cells were regarded as lower bounds and as underestimates. Compared with the aged group, the long-lived group had more naive CD4+ T cells, fewer expanded clones and increased TCR diversity, suggesting age selection. A strong correlation was found between observed TCR beta diversity and the percentage of naive T cells measured by flow cytometry. Donor CMV infection status was unknown, potentially confounding age-related changes in expanded clonotypes. Observed TCR beta diversity per million T cells fell roughly linearly with age, and a significant reduction was already apparent by age around 40.

The library relied on 5' RACE. Sequencer: Illumina HiSeq 2500. The second PCR ran for roughly 7 to 11 cycles and used a J-beta primer mix along with a sample-barcoded 5' primer. A unique molecular identifier was introduced onto each TCR beta cDNA molecule by a template-switch 5' adaptor carrying 12 random nucleotides. At least 3 million CDR3-containing paired-end reads were obtained from each sample. First-strand cDNA synthesis was performed from all RNA using the Mint cDNA synthesis kit, with priming by a TRBC-specific oligonucleotide. Following uracil-DNA glycosylase treatment, a first 18-cycle PCR with universal primers M1SS and BC2_uni_R was performed on all cDNA. Processing in the source paper ran as follows. Normalization of each sample was performed by random selection of 1 million high-quality reads, each carrying a distinct molecular identifier. Reads with shared molecular identifiers were discarded instead of being binned into consensus sequences. MiTCR, with a Q25 quality threshold and the strictest error-elimination algorithm, was used for CDR3 identification, clonotype clustering and error correction. A nonparametric unseen species model with Euler transformation was used to estimate a lower bound on total TCR beta diversity. Using fastp at Q25 and MiXCR, TCRdb reprocessed the public reads and kept productive beta chains. Rows with one shared CDR3 protein collapse into an entry with the most common genes and DNA. The V and J calls follow TCRdb's processing rather than the paper's. The sample has 1.2 million to 1.5 million distinct CDR3 sequences on record, roughly 45% of them singletons. The top ten constitute under 8% of the sample.

The germline V gene sets CDR1 to SGDLS and CDR2 to YYNGEE. The junction carries 14 bases between V and J, which are trimmed by 1 base and 8 bases respectively. Taken from cysteine to phenylalanine, the CDR3 has 14 residues. Only the CDR3 region is kept as DNA, spanning 42 bases read in frame from base 1. Notes on this clonotype: What this receptor recognizes is not known. Base quality data are lacking; no much larger clone is found one base away.

The donors were a few dozen Caucasian individuals from Russia, aged roughly 6 to 100 years, who were systemically healthy. Ten milliliters of peripheral blood were drawn from each donor into EDTA-treated Vacutainer tubes. Ficoll-Paque density-gradient centrifugation was used to isolate PBMCs, with at least 7 million per sample. Trizol reagent was used to extract total RNA from the PBMCs, yielding at least 5 micrograms per sample. For every donor, flow cytometry on a PBMC aliquot measured the percentage of naive CD45RAhigh/CD27high T cells. This receptor chain uses TRBV9 and TRBJ2-3, with no reliable assignment of the D segment. Sequenced input: blood. The receptor comes from a woman aged 18-30 years in good health. CDR3 region: CASSVTVGSGTQYF. The DNA reads as follows: TGTGCCAGCAGCGTAACCGTGGGGTCAGGTACGCAGTATTTT.